This T cell receptor (beta chain) originates from a study of T cell responses to AZD1222 COVID-19 vaccine. Study overall: Second-dose intervals of approximately 4 or approximately 12 weeks were pooled.

As to this clone: The antigen is unknown.

Study-level results: The peak T cell response came first, and repertoires were sampled only after it. Within unmutated variant regions lay the reported targets of nearly half of spike-specific TCRs. The donor group comprised mostly white British people and more females; the analysis possibly underestimated clonal diversity.

Here immunoSEQ multiplex PCR was the method, and the copy in TCRdb shows in-frame clones only, minus some. The top ten clones hold roughly 10% of a sample with 200,000 or so clones, 90% to 95% of them seen once. J lost 4 bases, V lost 0 bases, and 9 bases had no gene match. The CDR3 covers 18 residues. CDR1 LGHNA and CDR2 YNFKEQ come from the germline V gene. The chain employs TRBV4-2 and TRBJ1-5, with 10 bases identical to TRBD1. The receptor was isolated from an adult in good health. The sample was peripheral blood, taken on day 0 of AZD1222 vaccination. The CDR3 here is CASSQDLSGQGGNQPQHF. The CDR3 bases are TGTGCCAGCAGCCAAGATTTATCAGGACAGGGGGGGAATCAGCCCCAGCATTTT.